A selection of T cell receptor beta chains follows, all from one sample in a study of early T cells in non-severe SARS-CoV-2 infection. In TCRdb, the 5' RACE reads were re-called with MiXCR into one record per CDR3 protein. The sample lists about 59,000 distinct CDR3 sequences; 13% were seen once. The sequencing here drew on whole blood, taken at baseline. These receptors all stem from an adult who was a healthcare worker with PCR-confirmed SARS-CoV-2 infection or an uninfected control (not recorded which). Both conserved end residues are part of each CDR3. The D gene is left open where the match is weak. Some rows mark clone size as missing; the rest say once, few, many or name a class of expanded clone.

clone_size	d_call	j_call	v_call	cdr3_nt	cdr3_aa
many	TRBD1	TRBJ2-1	TRBV19	TGTGCCAGTAGTGCAGTGGGGACAGGGACCGAGGAGCAGTTCTTC	CASSAVGTGTEEQFF
-	-	TRBJ2-2	TRBV7-9	TGTGCCAGCAGCTTGGGGGCCCGGACCGGGGAGCTGTTTTTT	CASSLGARTGELFF
many	-	TRBJ2-2	TRBV7-9	TGTGCCAGCAGGCCACCGGGACCCAACACCGGGGAGCTGTTTTTT	CASRPPGPNTGELFF
many	-	TRBJ2-1	TRBV6-4	TGTGCCAGCAGTGAAGGGACAACGGATGAGCAGTTCTTC	CASSEGTTDEQFF
many	-	TRBJ2-1	TRBV12-3/TRBV12-4	TGTGCCAGCAGCACCCCCCGGATACTCGTCCATGAGCAGTTCTTC	CASSTPRILVHEQFF
-	-	TRBJ2-3	TRBV7-9	TGTGCCAGCAGCTTCGCAACCCAGGAAGATACGCAGTATTTT	CASSFATQEDTQYF
-	-	TRBJ1-5	TRBV4-1	TGCGCCAGCAGCCAAGATCTAGGGGGTAGCAATCAGCCCCAGCATTTT	CASSQDLGGSNQPQHF
few	-	TRBJ1-4	TRBV20-1	TGCAGTGTCCCGGGACGAACTAATGAAAAACTGTTTTTT	CSVPGRTNEKLFF
-	-	TRBJ2-1	TRBV6-5	TGTGCCAGCATAAGATTGGGACAGCAGTTCTTC	CASIRLGQQFF
many	TRBD1	TRBJ1-1	TRBV15	TGTGCCACCAGCAGAGGAACAGGGGGCTACACTGAAGCTTTCTTT	CATSRGTGGYTEAFF
many	-	TRBJ1-1	TRBV29-1	TGCAGCGTTGAAAAGGGCATAGGTGGTGAAGCTTTCTTT	CSVEKGIGGEAFF
-	-	TRBJ2-1	TRBV3-1	TGTGCCAGCAGCTCCCCTCATACCAGGGACGGTGAGCAGTTCTTC	CASSSPHTRDGEQFF
few	TRBD1	TRBJ2-2	TRBV19	TGTGCCAGTAACCCGGGACAGGCTACCGGGGAGCTGTTTTTT	CASNPGQATGELFF
-	TRBD2	TRBJ2-1	TRBV6-5	TGTGCCAGCAGTTACGTGATCCTAGCGGGAGGTAACAATGAGCAGTTCTTC	CASSYVILAGGNNEQFF
-	-	TRBJ2-3	TRBV29-1	TGCAGCGTTGCTTATGGCGGGACGAACACAGATACGCAGTATTTT	CSVAYGGTNTDTQYF
few	TRBD1	TRBJ2-4	TRBV7-9	TGTGCCAGCGGAGCAGGGGGCTGGTCCAAAAACATTCAGTACTTC	CASGAGGWSKNIQYF